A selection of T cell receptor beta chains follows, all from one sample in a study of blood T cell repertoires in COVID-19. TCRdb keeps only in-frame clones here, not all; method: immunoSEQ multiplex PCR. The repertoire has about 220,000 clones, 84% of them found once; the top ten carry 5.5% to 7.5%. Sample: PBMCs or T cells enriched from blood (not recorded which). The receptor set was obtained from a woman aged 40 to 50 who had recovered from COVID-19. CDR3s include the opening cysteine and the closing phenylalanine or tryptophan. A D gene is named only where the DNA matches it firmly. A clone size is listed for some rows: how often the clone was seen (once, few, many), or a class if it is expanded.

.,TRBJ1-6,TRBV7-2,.,CASSLDVRANSPLHF,TGTGCCAGCAGCTTAGACGTCAGGGCTAATTCACCCCTCCACTTT
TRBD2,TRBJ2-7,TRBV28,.,CASSSQLAGLHEQYF,TGTGCCAGCAGTTCCCAACTAGCGGGACTTCACGAGCAGTACTTC
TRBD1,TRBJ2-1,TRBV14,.,CASTKAGGSSYNEQFF,TGTGCCAGCACCAAGGCAGGGGGTAGCTCCTACAATGAGCAGTTCTTC
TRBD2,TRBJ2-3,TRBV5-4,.,CASSWGGGRHTDTQYF,TGTGCCAGCAGCTGGGGTGGCGGGAGGCACACAGATACGCAGTATTTT
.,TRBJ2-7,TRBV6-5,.,CASSYSASASSYEQYF,TGTGCCAGCAGTTACTCGGCTAGCGCATCCTCCTACGAGCAGTACTTC
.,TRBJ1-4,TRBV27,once,CASSPQDSTIEKLFF,TGTGCCAGCAGTCCCCAGGACAGTACCATTGAAAAACTGTTTTTT
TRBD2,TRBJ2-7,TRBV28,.,CASRLAGKFLYEQYF,TGTGCCAGCAGACTAGCGGGAAAGTTTCTTTACGAGCAGTACTTC
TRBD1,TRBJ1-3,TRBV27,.,CASRTGGSGNTIYF,TGTGCCAGCAGAACAGGGGGGAGTGGAAACACCATATATTTT
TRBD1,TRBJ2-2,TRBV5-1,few,CASSSPGQGTTGELFF,TGCGCCAGCAGCTCGCCGGGACAGGGTACCACCGGGGAGCTGTTTTTT
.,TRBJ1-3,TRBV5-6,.,CASSTLGTRSGNTIYF,TGTGCCAGCAGCACCCTAGGCACACGCTCTGGAAACACCATATATTTT
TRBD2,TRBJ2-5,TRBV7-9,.,CASSTTSGRRETQYF,TGTGCCAGCAGCACGACTAGCGGGAGACGGGAGACCCAGTACTTC
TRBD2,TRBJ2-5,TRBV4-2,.,CASSQERSGRQETQYF,TGTGCCAGCAGCCAAGAGAGGAGCGGGAGGCAGGAGACCCAGTACTTC
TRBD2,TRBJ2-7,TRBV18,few,CASSLAGSYEQYF,TGTGCCAGCTCACTAGCGGGATCCTACGAGCAGTACTTC
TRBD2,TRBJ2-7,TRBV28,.,CASSSPETSGREQYF,TGTGCCAGCAGTAGCCCCGAGACTAGCGGGAGGGAGCAGTACTTC
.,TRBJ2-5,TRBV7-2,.,CASSLSGGETQYF,TGTGCCAGCAGCTTGTCAGGAGGGGAGACCCAGTACTTC
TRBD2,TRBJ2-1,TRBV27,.,CASSLLSGLAGDGVNEQFF,TGTGCCAGCAGTTTATTGTCTGGGCTAGCGGGAGATGGGGTCAATGAGCAGTTCTTC
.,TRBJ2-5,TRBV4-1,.,CASSQGPRGETQYF,TGCGCCAGCAGCCAGGGCCCCCGAGGGGAGACCCAGTACTTC
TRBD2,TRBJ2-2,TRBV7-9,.,CASSLGTWEGTTNTGELFF,TGTGCCAGCAGCTTAGGCACTTGGGAGGGGACTACTAACACCGGGGAGCTGTTTTTT
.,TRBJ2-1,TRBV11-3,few,CASSPRGVDNEQFF,TGTGCCAGCAGCCCCAGGGGGGTCGACAATGAGCAGTTCTTC
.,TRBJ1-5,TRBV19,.,CASSPGGGGQPQHF,TGTGCCAGTAGTCCCGGGGGGGGCGGTCAGCCCCAGCATTTT
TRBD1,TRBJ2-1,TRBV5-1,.,CASSLGQGSYNEQFF,TGCGCCAGCAGCCTAGGACAGGGTTCCTACAATGAGCAGTTCTTC